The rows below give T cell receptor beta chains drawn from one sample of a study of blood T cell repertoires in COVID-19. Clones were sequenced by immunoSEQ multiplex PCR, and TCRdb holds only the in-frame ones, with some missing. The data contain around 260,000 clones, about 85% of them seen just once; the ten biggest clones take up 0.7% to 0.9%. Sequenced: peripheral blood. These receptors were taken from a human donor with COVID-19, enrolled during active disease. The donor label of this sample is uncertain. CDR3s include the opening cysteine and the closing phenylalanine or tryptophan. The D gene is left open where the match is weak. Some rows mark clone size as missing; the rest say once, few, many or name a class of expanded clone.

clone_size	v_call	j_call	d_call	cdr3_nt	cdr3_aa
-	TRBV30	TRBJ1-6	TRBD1	TGTGCCTGGACGGGCTCGACAGGGGCTTCACCCCTCCACTTT	CAWTGSTGASPLHF
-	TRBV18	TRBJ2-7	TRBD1	TGTGCCAGCTCACCGTCGGCAGGGGGTTCTTACGAGCAGTACTTC	CASSPSAGGSYEQYF
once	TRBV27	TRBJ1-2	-	TGTGCCAGCAGTGCCAGGGCAGGATATGGCTACACCTTC	CASSARAGYGYTF
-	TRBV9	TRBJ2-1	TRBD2	TGTGCCAGCAGTCTAGCGGGAGATGGGTGGGGCTCCTACAATGAGCAGTTCTTC	CASSLAGDGWGSYNEQFF
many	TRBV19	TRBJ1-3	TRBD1	TGTGCCAGTAGGGGACAGGGCTACGTCGACACCATATATTTT	CASRGQGYVDTIYF
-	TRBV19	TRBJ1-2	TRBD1	TGTGCCAGTAGTCCTGGGACAGGGGGTGTCTATGGCTACACCTTC	CASSPGTGGVYGYTF
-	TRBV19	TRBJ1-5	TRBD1	TGTGCCAGTAGTATAACAGGGGGCAATCAGCCCCAGCATTTT	CASSITGGNQPQHF
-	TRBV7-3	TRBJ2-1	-	TGTGCCAGCAGCCCACTGGGGGGATTCAATGAGCAGTTCTTC	CASSPLGGFNEQFF
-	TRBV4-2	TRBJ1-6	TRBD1	TGTGCCAGCAGCCAGGGGGGACAGGGGAGGAATTCACCCCTCCACTTT	CASSQGGQGRNSPLHF
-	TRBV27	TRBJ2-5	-	TGTGCCAGCAGTTTATCCCGCCAAGAGACCCAGTACTTC	CASSLSRQETQYF
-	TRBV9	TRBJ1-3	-	TGTGCCAGCAGCGCCGACCCCCGAGGATTAGCTGGAAACACCATATATTTT	CASSADPRGLAGNTIYF
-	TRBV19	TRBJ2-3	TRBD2	TGTGCCAGTAGTATCTCGTCTAGCGGGAGCATTACAGATACGCAGTATTTT	CASSISSSGSITDTQYF
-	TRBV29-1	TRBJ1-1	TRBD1	TGCAGCGTTGGTTTGGACAGGGGGCAAAGCTCTGAAGCTTTCTTT	CSVGLDRGQSSEAFF
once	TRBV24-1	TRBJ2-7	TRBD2	TGTGCCACCGGGTACGGGGCGGGAGACCTCTCCTACGAGCAGTACTTC	CATGYGAGDLSYEQYF
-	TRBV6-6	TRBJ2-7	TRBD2	TGTGCCAGCAGCCCGACTAGCGGGCTCTACGAGCAGTACTTC	CASSPTSGLYEQYF
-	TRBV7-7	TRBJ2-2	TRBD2	TGTGCTAGCAGCCAACCTAGCGGACCTCCCACCGGGGAGCTGTTTTTT	CASSQPSGPPTGELFF
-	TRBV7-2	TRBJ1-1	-	TGTGCCAGCAGCTTGGACACCGCGAACACTGAAGCTTTCTTT	CASSLDTANTEAFF
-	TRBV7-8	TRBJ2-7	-	TGTGCCAGCAGGGGCGCGGGCTCCCGGTACGAGCAGTACTTC	CASRGAGSRYEQYF
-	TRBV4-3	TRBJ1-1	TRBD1	TGCGCCAGCAGCCCATATTCATCAGGGGGCGCGAACACTGAAGCTTTCTTT	CASSPYSSGGANTEAFF
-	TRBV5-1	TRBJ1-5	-	TGCGCCAGCAGTCCTGGGCAGGGGTCGCTGGGGCAGCCCCAGCATTTT	CASSPGQGSLGQPQHF
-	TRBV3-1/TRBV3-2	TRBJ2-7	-	TGTGCCAGCAGCCGCGGGGCCTACGAGCAGTACTTC	CASSRGAYEQYF
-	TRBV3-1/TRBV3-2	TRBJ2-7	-	TGTGCCAGCAGCCAAGGCGGTACAGGGTCCTACGAGCAGTACTTC	CASSQGGTGSYEQYF
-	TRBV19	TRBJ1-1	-	TGTGCCAGTAGTGTACAGGGCTTGGCGAACACTGAAGCTTTCTTT	CASSVQGLANTEAFF
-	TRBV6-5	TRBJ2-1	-	TGTGCCAGCAGGGCCCTTCTGAACAATGAGCAGTTCTTC	CASRALLNNEQFF
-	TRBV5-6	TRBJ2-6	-	TGTGCCAGCAGCCAACCGGTGGCCGGGTGGTCTGGGGCCAACGTCCTGACTTTC	CASSQPVAGWSGANVLTF
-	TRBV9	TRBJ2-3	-	TGTGCCAGCAGCGTAGGTATTAGGGGTACTGATACGCAGTATTTT	CASSVGIRGTDTQYF
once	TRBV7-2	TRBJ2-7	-	TGTGCCAGCAGCTTACGGGACTTTCGGGACGAGCAGTACTTC	CASSLRDFRDEQYF
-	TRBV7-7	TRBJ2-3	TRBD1	TGTGCTAGCAGCCCCACCGGGACAGGGATCACAGATACGCAGTATTTT	CASSPTGTGITDTQYF
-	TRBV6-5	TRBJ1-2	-	TGTGCCAGCAGTTATGTGGGGGGGCGAAATGGCTACACCTTC	CASSYVGGRNGYTF
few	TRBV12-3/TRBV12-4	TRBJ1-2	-	TGTGCCAGCAGTTTTTCTACCGGGGATGGCTACACCTTC	CASSFSTGDGYTF
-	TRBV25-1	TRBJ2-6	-	TGTGCCAGCACCAGCTCTGGGGCCAACGTCCTGACTTTC	CASTSSGANVLTF
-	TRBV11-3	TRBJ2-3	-	TGTGCCAGCAGCTTAACAGGGTGGAGAGATACGCAGTATTTT	CASSLTGWRDTQYF
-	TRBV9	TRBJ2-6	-	TGTGCCAGCAGCGTAGACCTTCCCGGGGGCGTCCTGACTTTC	CASSVDLPGGVLTF
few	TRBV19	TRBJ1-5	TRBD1	TGTGCCAGTAACACAGGGGTGACTCAGCCCCAGCATTTT	CASNTGVTQPQHF
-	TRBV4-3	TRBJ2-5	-	TGCGCCAGCAGCCGAGATAGGGGGGGGGAGACCCAGTACTTC	CASSRDRGGETQYF
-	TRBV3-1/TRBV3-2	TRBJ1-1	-	TGTGCCAGCGGACCACCGGGATTCGCTGAAGCTTTCTTT	CASGPPGFAEAFF
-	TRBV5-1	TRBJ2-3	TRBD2	TGCGCCAGCGTAGCGGGAGGCACAGATACGCAGTATTTT	CASVAGGTDTQYF
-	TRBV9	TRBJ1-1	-	TGTGCCAGCAGCGTGACTATGAACACTGAAGCTTTCTTT	CASSVTMNTEAFF
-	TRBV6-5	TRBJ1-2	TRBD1	TGTGCCAGCAGTTACTCCGGGACAGGGCAGTTTACCTTC	CASSYSGTGQFTF
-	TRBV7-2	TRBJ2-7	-	TGTGCCAGCAGCCCGGATGGGCTAGCTCACGGGGACGAGCAGTACTTC	CASSPDGLAHGDEQYF
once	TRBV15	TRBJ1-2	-	TGTGCCACCAGCAGAGATCGGGGGGGGCTCGGCTACACCTTC	CATSRDRGGLGYTF
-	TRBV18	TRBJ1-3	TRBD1	TGTGCCAGCTCACCGTCGACAGGGCCGTACACCATATATTTT	CASSPSTGPYTIYF
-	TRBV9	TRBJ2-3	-	TGTGCCAGCAGCGTTGGCCAGGGGACAACAGATACGCAGTATTTT	CASSVGQGTTDTQYF
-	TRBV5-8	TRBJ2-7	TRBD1	TGTGCCAGCAGCTTGAGGGGGACAGGGGCGGGGGAGCAGTACTTC	CASSLRGTGAGEQYF
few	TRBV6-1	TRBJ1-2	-	TGTGCCAGCAGTGAAGGGCCTTTGGTTGGCTACACCTTC	CASSEGPLVGYTF
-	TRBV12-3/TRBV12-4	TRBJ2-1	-	TGTGCCAGCAGTCCTACTAGATACAATGAGCAGTTCTTC	CASSPTRYNEQFF
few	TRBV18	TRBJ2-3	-	TGTGCCAGCTCAAGGTTAGCGGATACCACAGATACGCAGTATTTT	CASSRLADTTDTQYF
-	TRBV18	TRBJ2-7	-	TGTGCCAGCTCACCTTCAGGACAGAACTACGAGCAGTACTTC	CASSPSGQNYEQYF
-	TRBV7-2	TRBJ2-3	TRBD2	TGTGCCAGCAGCTCGGGACTAGGATTCCGCACAGATACGCAGTATTTT	CASSSGLGFRTDTQYF
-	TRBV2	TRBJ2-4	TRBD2	TGTGCCAGCAGTGACGGGACTAGGAACATTCAGTACTTC	CASSDGTRNIQYF
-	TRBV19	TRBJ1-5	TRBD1	TGTGCCAGTAGTATAGGGACAGGGCCCAATCAGCCCCAGCATTTT	CASSIGTGPNQPQHF
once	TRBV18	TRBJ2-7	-	TGTGCCAGCTCACCACAGGCACAGTCAAAATACGAGCAGTACTTC	CASSPQAQSKYEQYF
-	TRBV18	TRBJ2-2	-	TGTGCCAGCTCCGGTGGACACGGGGAGCTGTTTTTT	CASSGGHGELFF
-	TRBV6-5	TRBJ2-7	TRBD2	TGTGCCAGCAGTTATGGGACTAGTTCAAGTCTCTACGAGCAGTACTTC	CASSYGTSSSLYEQYF
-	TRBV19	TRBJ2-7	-	TGTGCCAGTAGTACGGAAGGGCGTCAGGGCGGTTCCCACTACGAGCAGTACTTC	CASSTEGRQGGSHYEQYF
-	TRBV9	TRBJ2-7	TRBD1	TGTGCCAGCAGCGTCGGGACAGCCTACGATTACGAGCAGTACTTC	CASSVGTAYDYEQYF
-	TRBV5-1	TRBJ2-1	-	TGCGCCAGCAGCTTCGGAGACCTCTCCTACAATGAGCAGTTCTTC	CASSFGDLSYNEQFF
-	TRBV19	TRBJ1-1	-	TGTGCCAGTAGTATAAACACAGTTAACACTGAAGCTTTCTTT	CASSINTVNTEAFF
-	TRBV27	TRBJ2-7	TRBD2	TGTGCCAGCAGAAGGGGTCTAGCGGGAGGGTACTCCTACGAGCAGTACTTC	CASRRGLAGGYSYEQYF